This passage covers 5 T cell receptor beta chains from one sample sequenced in a study of blood T cell repertoires in COVID-19. Libraries were prepared by immunoSEQ multiplex PCR; TCRdb keeps only in-frame clonotypes and omits some of them. Of some 490,000 clones listed, roughly nine tenths are singletons. Sequenced sample: PBMCs or T cells enriched from blood (not recorded which). These receptors all stem from a woman between 55 and 75 years old who had recovered from COVID-19.

About this clone itself: Other nucleotide sequences in the sample specify the same CDR3. The gene calls are TRBV9 and TRBJ2-1; TRBD2 matches 12 bases. The CDR3 is 15 residues long. Germline CDR1 is SGDLS and CDR2 is YYNGEE. V dropped 3 bases and J dropped 3; count of bases not matched to a gene: 1. CDR3 protein: CASSATSGGYNEQFF. CDR3 DNA sequence: TGTGCCAGCAGCGCGACTAGCGGGGGCTACAATGAGCAGTTCTTC.

Regarding this clone: The same CDR3 also results from other DNA sequences found in this sample. CDR3 residues: CASSQESVNYGYTF. The DNA for the CDR3 is TGTGCCAGCAGCCAAGAATCCGTTAACTATGGCTACACCTTC. The rearrangement joins TRBV4-2 to TRBJ1-2, with D unclear. Trimming pared 0 bases from V and 1 base from J, leaving 6 bases between. The CDR3 is 14 residues long. CDR1 and CDR2 from the germline V gene are LGHNA and YNFKEQ.

The chain has TRBV24-1 and TRBJ1-5; no clear D gene. CDR1 KGHDR and CDR2 SFDVKD come from the germline V gene. Trimming cost V 1 base and J 4 bases, with 4 bases left between them. The CDR3 is 13 residues long. CDR3 sequence reads: CATSDFSNQPQHF. CDR3 DNA: TGTGCCACCAGTGATTTCAGTAATCAGCCCCAGCATTTT.

The chain combines TRBV19 with TRBJ1-4; 10 nucleotides agree with TRBD1. This CDR3 contains 15 residues. Germline V lookup: CDR1 LNHDA, CDR2 SQIVND (reference sequence). Trimming at V came to 6 bases and at J to 5 bases, leaving 6 bases not matched to a gene. CDR3 DNA: TGTGCCAGTAGCGAGGGGACAGGGGTGAATGAAAAACTGTTTTTT. It specifies CASSEGTGVNEKLFF.

The V and J genes are TRBV5-4 and TRBJ1-1; D remains unclear. The V gene lost 0 bases and the J gene lost 4 bases, with 13 bases spanning the gap. This CDR3 region has 15 residues. Germline V lookup: CDR1 SGHNT, CDR2 YYREEE (reference sequence). As DNA, the CDR3 is TGTGCCAGCAGCTTGGTCCCGGGGATCGGCACTGAAGCTTTCTTT. Amino acid sequence: CASSLVPGIGTEAFF. Filled out from reference TRBV5-4 and TRBJ1-1, the complete variable domain reads ETGVTQSPTHLIKTRGQQVTLRCSSQSGHNTVSWYQQALGQGPQFIFQYYREEENGRGNFPPRFSGLQFPNYSSELNVNALELDDSALYLCASSLVPGIGTEAFFGQGTRLTVV.